The clone carrying this T cell receptor (beta chain) was detected only a few times. Its cognate antigen is unknown. TCRdb ran MiXCR on the 5' RACE reads and lists one entry per CDR3 protein. The sample has roughly 350,000 distinct CDR3 sequences, about 10% seen once; the top ten hold more than 8%. This CDR3 has 16 amino acids. Germline V gene sequence: CDR1 MNHEY, CDR2 SVGAGI. J gave up 5 bases and V 0 bases, and 9 bases lay outside the gene matches. This record belongs to a study of identical twins. Regarding the study as a whole: Alpha sequences that were out-of-frame and twin-shared showed an excess of low generation probability. Twins' excess sharing was less marked for out-of-frame beta sequences. One should note that invariant MAIT and iNKT cells could partly confound zero-insertion analyses. Carriage of fewer insertions was seen in abundant cord blood beta clonotypes, whereas memory repertoires showed none.

This chain links TRBV6-5 with TRBJ2-5; the match to TRBD1 covers 7 bases. Specimen: naive T cells sorted from blood. This clonotype was obtained from a woman between 50 and 59 years old in good health. CDR3 DNA sequence: TGTGCCAGCAGTTACTCGATTGCGACAGGGCCGGAGACCCAGTACTTC. Translation: CASSYSIATGPETQYF.